This T cell receptor (beta chain) comes out of a study of blood T cell repertoires in COVID-19 (dated by TCRdb to about 2020). In the study overall: The collaborator samples originated in the United States, Italy and Spain and spanned the acute and convalescent phases of COVID-19. The repertoires were made available in a free public database intended to serve as a resource for research on the immune response to SARS-CoV-2. Nearly every sample came with metadata listing a de-identified subject ID, COVID-19 status, age in years and sex. Subjects who had been exposed to COVID-19, were actively infected with it, or had recovered from it provided the deeply sampled blood TCRbeta repertoires that made up the dataset. Samples came from the ongoing ImmuneRACE study (first 160 participants) plus 1,254 subjects from 6 global collaborators. Where HLA class I and class II types were available, the types were taken from metadata supplied by the sample provider, not from assay-based typing. The material from the prospective study consisted of cDNA or gDNA derived from T cells, B-cell-depleted T cells, or PBMCs.

A word on this clone: The antigen this receptor binds is unknown. No base quality values were provided; no much bigger clone lies one nucleotide off.

TCRbeta CDR3 regions were amplified from genomic DNA using the immunoSEQ Assay, a bias-controlled multiplex PCR. In the original analysis: Nucleated cell counts per sample were estimated from amplification of reference gene primers within the assay. To quantify the absolute abundance of each unique TCRbeta CDR3 rearrangement, sequence reads were collapsed and filtered. For each sample, productive Simpson clonality was calculated as the square root of Simpson's diversity index across productive rearrangements. TCRdb took this table from immuneACCESS and kept in-frame rearrangements with V and J called. Such tables lack part of the clones; where checked against another copy, unresolved V genes explain under half of the gap, and the rest is unexplained. D and trimming were read from the DNA, whereas the V and J calls and clone size are those reported in that table. Across this sample there are more than 55,000 clones, with about 70% seen only once. Approximately 14% of the sample is in the top ten clones.

Collaborating institutions collected whole blood in K2EDTA tubes following their own protocols. Collaborator samples were shipped for TCRbeta analysis as frozen whole blood, isolated PBMCs, or DNA extracted from either sample type. The paper's findings and limits, for the study overall: The amount of clinical and demographic metadata varied by source and participant and was provided uncurated.

Material for sequencing was peripheral blood. The TCR comes from a woman between 65 and 79 years old with acute or convalescent COVID-19.

The sequenced DNA is TGTGCCAGCAGCACCACTAGCCCTCTCTTCGTCTACGAGCAGTACGTC. This sequence encodes CASSTTSPLFVYEQYV. The chain links TRBV21-1 with TRBJ2-7; the table assigns TRBD2, which was not confirmed against the DNA. TRBV21-1 is a listed pseudogene. The CDR3 measures 16 amino acids from cysteine to valine. Of the read, only the CDR3 DNA is kept; its 48 bases are in frame from base 1.